These T cell receptor beta chains were read from a single sample in a study of cytomegalovirus exposure and HLA in healthy donors. The data were produced by immunoSEQ multiplex PCR, yet TCRdb's version contains in-frame clones alone and is incomplete. The repertoire holds 150,000 to 200,000 clones, with over 70% as singletons. The sequencing sample was made of PBMCs. The origin of the receptors is a female donor in good health and CMV-seronegative. Each CDR3 is given with its conserved first and last residue. Each record gives: V gene, CDR3 protein.

TRBV30 | CAWSVGRTSGNTGELFF
TRBV25-1 | CASSEVRGVNTEAFF
TRBV29-1 | CSVWLGLAGTNEQFF
TRBV7-9 | CASSGAGITDTQYF
TRBV30 | CAWDRANYGYTF
TRBV27 | CASNGGQLWNSPLHF
TRBV19 | CASRTDYGYTF
TRBV19 | CASSVQGAQPQHF
TRBV6-5 | CASSYSRSADSPLHF
TRBV7-2 | CASSLGGLARRKLFF
TRBV27 | CASSLLGANTGELFF
TRBV7-2 | CASSLDYRSDASPLHF
TRBV7-2 | CASSLPGLAGGGDTQYF
TRBV5-1 | CASSSGLAGGSRETQYF
TRBV19 | CASSPNPSGEQYF
TRBV7-2 | CASSLGPSGGETQYF
TRBV7-2 | CASSLRGPLSNQPQHF
TRBV7-2 | CASAYRGLAGGGAYNEQFF
TRBV2 | CASTGESYGYTF
TRBV6-5 | CASKTLGTEAFF
TRBV5-1 | CASSAATGTDTQYF
TRBV23-1 | CASSPPGSRQGLQPQHF
TRBV28 | CASSLGGREQYF
TRBV2 | CASSETVYTGELFF
TRBV6-4 | CASSEMGADSYNEQFF
TRBV18 | CASSPKGFHQFF
TRBV30 | CAWTVGTSGFTDTQYF
TRBV9 | CASSDYPREGDSPLHF
TRBV5-4 | CASSSNGGSSYNEQFF
TRBV5-1 | CASSSGPEEDTQYF
TRBV5-4 | CASSLGGGDTDTQYF
TRBV10-2 | CAAGGREGLYNEQFF
TRBV5-4 | CASSLGVHREKSYTF
TRBV5-8 | CASKIRTETTNEKLFF
TRBV7-6 | CASSLGRDRAYSEAFF
TRBV5-1 | CASSLGAQETQYF
TRBV6-1 | CASSEFGMDYGYTF
TRBV5-4 | CASSLKGDDYGYTF
TRBV6-5 | CASTGNTEAFF
TRBV18 | CASSPPDSYEQYF
TRBV10-3 | CAISEYSGGDTQYF
TRBV21-1 | CASSMRTGGNYGYTF
TRBV15 | CATSRASTDTQYF
TRBV7-6 | CASSSQRPRRADTQYF
TRBV9 | CASSRQGEAYEQYF
TRBV6-1 | CASTRQGAEETQYF
TRBV6-5 | CASSYSSVQAKNIQYF
TRBV28 | CASSTGSHYYGYTF
TRBV30 | CAWSVRGLAGGERELFF
TRBV6-6 | CASSYSQGANGELFF
TRBV5-1 | CASSFWGGTYNEQFF
TRBV6-1 | CASIRTGDQPQHF
TRBV28 | CASNDRSNYGYTF
TRBV28 | CASSLLGTGETQYF
TRBV5-1 | CASSQKSSGGYSYGYTF
TRBV7-2 | CASSLYLAGNTDTQYF
TRBV7-2 | CASSFSQTGLREQFF